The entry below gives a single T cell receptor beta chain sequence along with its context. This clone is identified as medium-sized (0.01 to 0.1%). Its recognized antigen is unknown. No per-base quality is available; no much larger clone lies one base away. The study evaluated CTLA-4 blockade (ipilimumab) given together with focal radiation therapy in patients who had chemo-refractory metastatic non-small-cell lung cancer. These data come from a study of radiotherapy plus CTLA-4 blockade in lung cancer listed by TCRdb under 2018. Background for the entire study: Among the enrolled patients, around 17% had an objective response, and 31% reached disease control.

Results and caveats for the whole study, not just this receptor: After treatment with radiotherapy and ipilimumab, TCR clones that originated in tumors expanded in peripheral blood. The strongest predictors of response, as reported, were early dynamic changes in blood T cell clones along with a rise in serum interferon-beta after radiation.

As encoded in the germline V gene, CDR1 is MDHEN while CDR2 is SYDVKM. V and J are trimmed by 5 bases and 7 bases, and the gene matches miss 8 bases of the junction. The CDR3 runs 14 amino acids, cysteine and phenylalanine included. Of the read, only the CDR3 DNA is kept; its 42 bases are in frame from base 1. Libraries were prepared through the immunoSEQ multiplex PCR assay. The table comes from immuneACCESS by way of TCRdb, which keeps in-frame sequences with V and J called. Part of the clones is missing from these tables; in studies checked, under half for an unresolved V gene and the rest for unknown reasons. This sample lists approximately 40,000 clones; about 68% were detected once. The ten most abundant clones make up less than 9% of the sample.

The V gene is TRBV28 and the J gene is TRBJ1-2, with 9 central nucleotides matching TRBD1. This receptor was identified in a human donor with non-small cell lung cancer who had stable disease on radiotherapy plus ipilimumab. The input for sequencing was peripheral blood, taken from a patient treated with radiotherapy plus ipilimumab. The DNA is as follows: TGTGCCAGCAGTATTGGGACAGGGCTGCGTGGCTACACCTTC. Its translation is CASSIGTGLRGYTF.